Presented here are 3 T cell receptor beta chains from one specimen sequenced in a study of Ad26.COV2.S vaccination and SARS-CoV-2 variants. Profiling relied on immunoSEQ multiplex PCR, and the TCRdb table lists in-frame clones only, not all of them. The table lists about 350,000 clones, 92% of them singletons. Sequences were derived from peripheral blood, sampled after recovery from COVID-19. The source is a human donor who had recovered from COVID-19.

This chain links TRBV6-5 with TRBJ1-1, with 8 bases identical to TRBD1. V shed 5 bases and J 7 bases; nucleotides not matched to a gene: 6. The CDR3 extends over 13 amino acids. The germline gives CDR1 MNHEY, CDR2 SVGAGI. The CDR3 sequence is CASSPDRGNEAFF. As DNA, the CDR3 is TGTGCCAGCAGTCCCGACAGGGGAAATGAAGCTTTCTTT.

This rearrangement joins TRBV3-1 (or the pseudogene TRBV3-2) to TRBJ2-1; TRBD2 agrees at 7 bases. CDR1 and CDR2 (germline): LGHDT, YNNKEL (reference sequence). V lost 5 bases to trimming and J lost 7 bases; unmatched junction nucleotides: 5. The CDR3 has 13 amino acids. The CDR3, as DNA: TGTGCCAGCAGCTACTCAGCGGGGAATGAGCAGTTCTTC. As protein: CASSYSAGNEQFF.

The chain recombines TRBV9 with TRBJ2-1; weak D call: TRBD1 (6 bases). V shed 0 bases and J shed 7 bases, with 17 bases lying between them. Germline V gene sequence: CDR1 SGDLS, CDR2 YYNGEE. The CDR3 totals 16 residues. CDR3 DNA sequence: TGTGCCAGCAGCGTAGACCGACGCAGGGGACCGAATGAGCAGTTCTTC. Encoded protein: CASSVDRRRGPNEQFF.